This T cell receptor (beta chain) appears in the sequencing data of a study of blood T cell repertoires in COVID-19. Turning to the study itself: Some COVID-19 samples were acute and others convalescent; all came from the United States, Italy and Spain.

Assay used: immunoSEQ multiplex PCR; TCRdb lists only in-frame clones, some missing. The table includes about 130,000 clones, around 88% detected once. The material sequenced was peripheral blood. This TCR was recovered from a man aged 45-60 years with acute or convalescent COVID-19.

This CDR3 is CASSPASWVTVDEQYF. The CDR3 DNA is TGTGCCAGCAGTCCCGCCTCGTGGGTTACAGTGGACGAGCAGTACTTC. J is TRBJ2-7 and V is TRBV7-3; no reliable D call. V lost 6 bases and J 5 bases, leaving 23 bases between the germline ends. Germline loops: CDR1 SGHTA, CDR2 FQGTGA. The CDR3 has 16 amino acids.